A selection of T cell receptor beta chains follows, all from one sample in a study of CD8 T cells in ankylosing spondylitis. One entry per CDR3 protein, called by TCRdb with MiXCR from the 5' RACE reads. This sample has some 200,000 distinct CDR3 sequences, with roughly 24% found just once. The specimen sequenced was blood, either unsorted or a sorted T cell fraction (not recorded which). All receptors come from a male donor with ankylosing spondylitis or in good health (not recorded which). CDR3s include the opening cysteine and the closing phenylalanine or tryptophan. D genes are given only for firm matches. Size is omitted from some rows. Given values are once, few, many or a class for expanded clones.

d_call,clone_size,j_call,v_call,cdr3_aa,cdr3_nt
-,many,TRBJ1-3,TRBV29-1,CSVVEGFNIYF,TGCAGCGTCGTAGAAGGCTTCAACATATATTTT
-,few,TRBJ1-1,TRBV5-1,CASSSTPGSTEAFF,TGCGCCAGCAGCTCGACACCTGGTAGCACTGAAGCTTTCTTT
TRBD1,few,TRBJ2-3,TRBV29-1,CSATQGRTDTQYF,TGCAGCGCAACACAGGGGCGCACAGATACGCAGTATTTT
TRBD1,many,TRBJ1-2,TRBV10-3,CASRTGGKYGYTF,TGTGCCTCGCGGACAGGGGGCAAGTATGGCTACACCTTC
-,many,TRBJ2-5,TRBV3-1,CASSHLGNQETQYF,TGTGCCAGCAGCCACCTAGGGAACCAAGAGACCCAGTACTTC
-,few,TRBJ2-5,TRBV7-2,CASSLAKQGGETQYF,TGTGCCAGCAGCTTAGCGAAACAGGGTGGAGAGACCCAGTACTTC
-,few,TRBJ2-5,TRBV29-1,CSVGDGWYQETQYF,TGCAGCGTTGGGGACGGATGGTACCAAGAGACCCAGTACTTC
-,-,TRBJ2-7,TRBV20-1,CSARGLGHEQYF,TGCAGTGCTAGAGGACTAGGCCACGAGCAGTACTTC
-,many,TRBJ1-2,TRBV29-1,CSVVQATYGYTF,TGCAGCGTTGTACAGGCAACCTATGGCTACACCTTC
TRBD2,many,TRBJ2-2,TRBV9,CASSFLAGLGTGELFF,TGTGCCAGCAGCTTCTTAGCGGGATTGGGAACCGGGGAGCTGTTTTTT
-,few,TRBJ1-6,TRBV7-2,CASRKGDSPLHF,TGTGCCAGCAGGAAGGGGGATTCACCCCTCCACTTT
TRBD2,many,TRBJ2-1,TRBV29-1,CSVGGGKGEQFF,TGCAGCGTCGGCGGGGGGAAGGGTGAGCAGTTCTTC
TRBD1,-,TRBJ1-4,TRBV10-3,CAIVGTGGSEKLFF,TGTGCCATCGTAGGGACAGGGGGATCTGAAAAACTGTTTTTT
TRBD2,few,TRBJ2-7,TRBV18,CASSSNAGTSARSSYEQYF,TGTGCCAGCTCATCGAACGCCGGGACTAGCGCAAGGAGCTCCTACGAGCAGTACTTC
-,few,TRBJ1-2,TRBV7-9,CASSLGTGRDGYTF,TGTGCCAGCAGCTTAGGCACAGGGCGGGATGGCTACACCTTC